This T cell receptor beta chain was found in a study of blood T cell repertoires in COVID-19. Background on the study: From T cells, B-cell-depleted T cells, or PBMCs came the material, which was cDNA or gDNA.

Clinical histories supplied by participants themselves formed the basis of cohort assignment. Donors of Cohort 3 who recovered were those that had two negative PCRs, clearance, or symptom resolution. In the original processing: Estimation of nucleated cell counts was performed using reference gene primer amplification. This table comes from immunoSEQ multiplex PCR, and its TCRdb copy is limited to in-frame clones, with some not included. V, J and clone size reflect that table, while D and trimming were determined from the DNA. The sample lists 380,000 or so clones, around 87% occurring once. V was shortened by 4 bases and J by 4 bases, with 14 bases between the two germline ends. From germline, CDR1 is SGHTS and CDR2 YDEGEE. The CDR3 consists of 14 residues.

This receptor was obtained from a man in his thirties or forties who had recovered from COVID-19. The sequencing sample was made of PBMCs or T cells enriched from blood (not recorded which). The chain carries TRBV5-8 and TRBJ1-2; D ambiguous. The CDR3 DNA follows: TGTGCCAGCAGCCTCAGGCAGAGCGGCTATGGCTACACCTTC. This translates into CASSLRQSGYGYTF.